The 27 T cell receptor beta chains reported below all come from one sample, sequenced in a study of shared clonotypes between healthy human individuals. Produced via immunoSEQ multiplex PCR; TCRdb's table is partial and in-frame only. The sample has more than 2 million clones, less than 95% seen once; the top ten hold approximately 1.2%. It was CD45RO-negative cells, positively selected for CCR7, that made up naive CD8 cells, with terminally differentiated effector memory CD45RA+ cells excluded. The sample consisted of naive CD8+ T cells sorted from blood. These receptors originate from a man aged 18 to 30 in good health.

The chain employs TRBV4-2 and TRBJ2-7, with TRBD2 as a possible D gene (6 bases). This CDR3 comprises 18 residues. The V end was cut by 3 bases, the J end by 1 base, with 22 bases between. Germline V lookup: CDR1 LGHNA, CDR2 YNFKEQ. CDR3 amino acids: CASSHISPGTDISYEQYF. CDR3 nucleotide sequence: TGTGCCAGCAGCCACATATCCCCCGGGACTGATATTTCCTACGAGCAGTACTTC.

This clone was counted a single time. The chain couples TRBV5-1 to TRBJ2-7, with D tentatively TRBD2 (5 bases). Germline-derived CDR1 and CDR2 are SGHRS and YFSETQ. V lost 6 bases to trimming and J lost 2 bases, with 12 bases between them. This CDR3 has 13 amino acids. The CDR3 region has the DNA TGCGCCAGCACCATAGGGAGCACCTACGAGCAGTACTTC. This codes for CASTIGSTYEQYF.

V is TRBV6-1 and J is TRBJ1-2; weak D call: TRBD1 (6 bases). V was pared by 2 bases and J by 5 bases, with 15 bases between. Germline-derived CDR1 and CDR2 are MNHNS and SASEGT. The length of the CDR3 is 15 residues. The CDR3 nucleotides are TGTGCCAGCAGTGAAAGGCAGGGGAACAGTTATGGCTACACCTTC. Protein product: CASSERQGNSYGYTF.

The chain is built from TRBV13 and TRBJ1-5; D gene ambiguous. Germline V gene lookup returns CDR1 PRHDT and CDR2 FYEKMQ (reference sequence). The V and J ends lost 5 bases and 6 bases respectively, with 8 bases between them. The CDR3 length is 12 residues. Here the CDR3 DNA reads TGTGCCAGCAGCGGCCCCGGTCAGCCCCAGCATTTT. Translated: CASSGPGQPQHF.

The chain uses TRBV6-5 and TRBJ2-2; 9 bases fit TRBD2. V was clipped by 7 bases and J by 5 bases; unmatched bases: 5. Germline values: CDR1 MNHEY, CDR2 SVGAGI. CDR3 length: 14 amino acids. The CDR3 here is CASTPGLATGELFF. The CDR3 nucleotides are TGTGCCAGCACACCGGGACTAGCAACCGGGGAGCTGTTTTTT.

The chain couples TRBV7-9 to TRBJ2-3; no clear D gene. Germline V gene lookup returns CDR1 SEHNR and CDR2 FQNEAQ (reference sequence). The CDR3 loop spans 14 amino acids. V was cut by 4 bases and J by 0 bases, with 8 bases left in between. For the CDR3, the DNA is TGTGCCAGCAGCTCAGTCTTTAGCACAGATACGCAGTATTTT. It is translated as CASSSVFSTDTQYF. The complete variable domain, with remaining parts taken from reference TRBV7-9 and TRBJ2-3, reads DTGVSQNPRHKITKRGQNVTFRCDPISEHNRLYWYRQTLGQGPEFLTYFQNEAQLEKSRLLSDRFSAERPKGSFSTLEIQRTEQGDSAMYLCASSSVFSTDTQYFGPGTRLTVL.

This rearrangement joins TRBV2 to TRBJ2-2, with D unresolved. This CDR3 has 16 residues. Trimming stripped 7 bases from V and 2 bases from J, with 17 bases between. The germline CDR1 and CDR2 sequences are SNHLY and FYNNEI. The CDR3 is CASIPRASVNTGELFF. The CDR3 DNA reads as TGTGCCAGCATCCCCCGGGCCTCTGTAAACACCGGGGAGCTGTTTTTT.

This chain links TRBV28 with TRBJ2-7; 12 bases line up with TRBD2. Unmatched junction bases numbered 18, after V lost 3 bases and J lost 0 bases. Germline V gene sequence: CDR1 MDHEN, CDR2 SYDVKM. The CDR3 has 21 amino acids. This CDR3 is CASSFPLGTSGLLHSSYEQYF. In DNA form, the CDR3 reads TGTGCCAGCAGTTTCCCCCTAGGGACTAGCGGGCTCCTACATAGCTCCTACGAGCAGTACTTC.

This rearrangement joins TRBV27 to TRBJ2-6; D is uncertain. CDR1 and CDR2 (germline): MNHEY, SMNVEV (reference sequence). This CDR3 has 17 amino acids. The V and J ends lost 3 bases and 0 bases respectively, with 12 bases between them. This CDR3 reads CASSFDRLPSGANVLTF. CDR3 DNA sequence: TGTGCCAGCAGTTTTGATCGGCTTCCCTCTGGGGCCAACGTCCTGACTTTC. The full variable domain, rest sourced from reference TRBV27 and TRBJ2-6, is EAQVTQNPRYLITVTGKKLTVTCSQNMNHEYMSWYRQDPGLGLRQIYYSMNVEVTDKGDVPEGYKVSRKEKRNFPLILESPSPNQTSLYFCASSFDRLPSGANVLTFGAGSRLTVL.

This chain links TRBV5-6 with TRBJ2-7, with 7 positions matching TRBD2. CDR1 and CDR2 (germline): SGHDT, YYEEEE. The CDR3 runs to 16 residues. With V trimmed by 3 bases and J by 1 base, 10 bases remained unmatched. CDR3 sequence: CASSYTPGEGSYEQYF. CDR3 coding DNA: TGTGCCAGCAGCTACACTCCGGGGGAGGGTTCCTACGAGCAGTACTTC.

The chain joins TRBV14 to TRBJ1-2; no firm D call. CDR3 size: 15 residues. Germline CDR1 is SGHDN and CDR2 is FVKESK. The V and J ends lost 0 bases and 8 bases respectively, with 16 bases between them. This CDR3 is CASSQENDASSGYTF. CDR3 DNA: TGTGCCAGCAGCCAAGAAAATGACGCCTCCAGCGGCTACACCTTC.

J is TRBJ2-7 and V is TRBV9, with unresolved D. CDR1 and CDR2 from the germline V gene are SGDLS and YYNGEE. Trimming took 4 bases from V and 2 from J, leaving 16 bases between them. The CDR3 is made up of 15 amino acids. CDR3 nucleotide sequence: TGTGCCAGCAGCCTACATGGAGATGAGCCCTACGAGCAGTACTTC. Its protein is CASSLHGDEPYEQYF.

Remarks on this clone: Within the sample, other DNA sequences also encode this same CDR3. J is TRBJ2-7 and V is TRBV4-3; 9 positions match TRBD2. The V and J ends lost 1 base and 4 bases, in that order; junction bases with no gene match: 2. The CDR3 loop spans 14 amino acids. Germline assignment: CDR1 LGHNA and CDR2 YSLEER. The CDR3 region has the DNA TGCGCCAGCAGCCAAGGACTAGCGGTTTACGAGCAGTACTTC. Protein sequence: CASSQGLAVYEQYF.

The genes are TRBV27 and TRBJ1-1; D unclear. The V end was cut by 0 bases, the J end by 2 bases, with 10 bases between. The CDR3 consists of 15 residues. Germline CDR1 reads MNHEY; CDR2 reads SMNVEV (reference sequence). The CDR3 spells CASSLSKVENTEAFF. Written as DNA, the CDR3 is TGTGCCAGCAGTTTATCGAAGGTAGAAAACACTGAAGCTTTCTTT.

The chain carries TRBV9 and TRBJ2-3, with 9 nucleotides matching TRBD2. CDR3 size: 17 residues. Germline V lookup: CDR1 SGDLS, CDR2 YYNGEE. With V trimmed by 4 bases and J by 6 bases, 15 bases remained unmatched. Written as DNA, the CDR3 is TGTGCCAGCAGCCCACCGGGCGGCGGGGGGGCTGGGGATACGCAGTATTTT. Translation: CASSPPGGGGAGDTQYF. Filled out from reference TRBV9 and TRBJ2-3, the complete variable domain reads DSGVTQTPKHLITATGQRVTLRCSPRSGDLSVYWYQQSLDQGLQFLIQYYNGEERAKGNILERFSAQQFPDLHSELNLSSLELGDSALYFCASSPPGGGGAGDTQYFGPGTRLTVL.

The chain links TRBV6-5 to TRBJ1-1; tentative D call: TRBD1 (6 bases). V was pared by 0 bases and J by 1 base, with 12 bases between. The germline V gene encodes CDR1 MNHEY and CDR2 SVGAGI. CDR3 length equals 16 residues. Here the CDR3 reads CASSYSWGRANTEAFF. The CDR3 bases are TGTGCCAGCAGTTACTCGTGGGGGCGGGCGAACACTGAAGCTTTCTTT.

The chain joins TRBV6-6 to TRBJ1-2, with a tentative D call TRBD1 (6 bases). CDR3 length: 16 residues. CDR1 MNHNY and CDR2 SVGAGI come from the germline V gene (reference sequence). The ends were cut back, 6 bases at V and 3 bases at J, with 20 bases in the middle. The CDR3 loop reads CASSSSISGGDYGYTF. The CDR3 nucleotides read TGTGCCAGCAGCAGTTCTATATCGGGGGGCGACTATGGCTACACCTTC.

The V call is TRBV30, the J call TRBJ2-7; D is uncertain. In germline, CDR1 is GTSNPN, CDR2 SVGIG (reference sequence). V was clipped by 6 bases and J by 0 bases, with 9 bases between them. The CDR3 extends over 12 amino acids. The CDR3 spells CACEGLSYEQYF. The DNA for the CDR3 is TGTGCCTGTGAAGGGCTCTCCTACGAGCAGTACTTC.

The chain joins TRBV5-1 to TRBJ2-2, with 8 bases aligning to TRBD2. J was trimmed by 5 bases and V by 4 bases; bases with no gene match: 7. The CDR3 has 15 amino acids. Germline V gene sequence: CDR1 SGHRS, CDR2 YFSETQ. The CDR3 region has the DNA TGCGCCAGCAGCCGAGGACTAGCCGGTACCGGGGAGCTGTTTTTT. Translation gives CASSRGLAGTGELFF.

This clone was seen only once. CDR3: CASSQEGGGGVTGELFF. The CDR3 coding sequence is TGCGCCAGCAGCCAAGAAGGGGGAGGTGGCGTCACCGGGGAGCTGTTTTTT. The chain is built from TRBV4-1 and TRBJ2-2, with D perhaps assigned TRBD1 or TRBD2 (6 bases each). This CDR3 spans 17 amino acids. V lost 0 bases and J 4 bases, leaving 15 bases between the germline ends. In germline, CDR1 is MGHRA, CDR2 YSYEKL.

Of note for this clone: This specimen includes other DNA sequences encoding the same CDR3. The rearrangement links TRBV14 to TRBJ2-7, with 7 bases that match TRBD1. In germline, CDR1 is SGHDN, CDR2 FVKESK. This CDR3 region has 15 residues. V lost 4 bases, J lost 1 base, and 7 bases stayed unmatched. This CDR3 is CASSRTGTASYEQYF. The CDR3 region has the DNA TGTGCCAGCAGCCGGACCGGGACAGCTTCCTACGAGCAGTACTTC.

The chain links TRBV13 to TRBJ2-1; 7 bases align to TRBD2. V was clipped by 5 bases and J by 4 bases; unmatched bases: 8. CDR1 PRHDT and CDR2 FYEKMQ come from the germline V gene (reference sequence). The CDR3 consists of 15 residues. Here the CDR3 DNA reads TGTGCCAGCAGCATCCGCGACGGGAGGTACAATGAGCAGTTCTTC. It specifies CASSIRDGRYNEQFF.

The V call is TRBV27, the J call TRBJ2-7; either TRBD1 or TRBD2 may fit D (5 bases each). CDR3 length equals 14 residues. With 6 bases removed from V and 4 bases from J, the gap between germline ends came to 16 bases. Germline V CDR1 and CDR2: MNHEY, SMNVEV (reference sequence). This chain's CDR3 is CASSPGNGGYEQYF. The CDR3 bases are TGTGCCAGCAGCCCAGGGAATGGGGGATACGAGCAGTACTTC.

The chain carries TRBV29-1 and TRBJ2-5, with 7 bases fitting TRBD2. The CDR3 is made up of 12 amino acids. V lost 5 bases and J lost 4; bases outside the gene matches: 4. Germline-derived CDR1 and CDR2 are SQVTM and ANQGSEA. The CDR3 DNA follows: TGCAGCGTTTTGGGAGGGGTAGAGACCCAGTACTTC. The encoded protein is CSVLGGVETQYF.

The chain joins TRBV7-9 to TRBJ2-5; D is possibly TRBD1 (6 bases). The germline CDR1 and CDR2 sequences are SEHNR and FQNEAQ (reference sequence). The CDR3 has 16 residues. Trimming removed 5 bases at V and 6 bases at J, with 22 bases between. For the CDR3, the DNA is TGTGCCAGCAGCGACGTGGGGGCGCACGGTTTCCAGACCCAGTACTTC. Amino acids: CASSDVGAHGFQTQYF. Looking up the rest from reference TRBV7-9 and TRBJ2-5 gives the full variable domain: DTGVSQNPRHKITKRGQNVTFRCDPISEHNRLYWYRQTLGQGPEFLTYFQNEAQLEKSRLLSDRFSAERPKGSFSTLEIQRTEQGDSAMYLCASSDVGAHGFQTQYFGPGTRLLVL.

The chain recombines TRBV25-1 with TRBJ2-3, with D perhaps TRBD1 or TRBD2 (7 bases each). Germline values: CDR1 MGHDK, CDR2 SYGVNS. The CDR3 covers 13 residues. Trimming stripped 6 bases from V and 5 bases from J, with 12 bases between. Here the CDR3 reads CASRTGRGDTQYF. CDR3 nucleotides: TGTGCCAGCAGGACAGGGAGGGGAGATACGCAGTATTTT.

The CDR3 DNA is TGTGCCAGCAATCCGGGCCCCTCCTACGAGCAGTACTTC. This sequence encodes CASNPGPSYEQYF. The chain couples TRBV6-5 to TRBJ2-7; D gene unclear. CDR1 is MNHEY and CDR2 is SVGAGI in the germline V gene. The length of the CDR3 is 13 residues. The V gene lost 7 bases and the J gene lost 0 bases, with 10 bases spanning the gap.